This passage covers 31 T cell receptor beta chains from one sample sequenced in a study of radiotherapy plus CTLA-4 blockade in lung cancer. TCRdb's copy holds only in-frame clones and misses some; the assay was immunoSEQ multiplex PCR. The sample consists of approximately 80,000 clones, about 84% of them appearing once. Sequenced material: peripheral blood, taken from a patient treated with radiotherapy plus ipilimumab. The receptors originated from a human donor with non-small cell lung cancer who had stable disease on radiotherapy plus ipilimumab.

J is TRBJ1-3 and V is TRBV7-2; D possibly corresponds to TRBD1 (5 bases). The CDR3 has 18 residues. V was pared by 2 bases and J by 1 base, with 18 bases between. Germline CDR1 is SGHTA and CDR2 is FQGNSA. The CDR3 region has the DNA TGTGCCAGCAGCTTACTTAGGGGCAGGTGGGATTCTGGAAACACCATATATTTT. Protein: CASSLLRGRWDSGNTIYF.

The V and J genes are TRBV6-1 and TRBJ2-1; tentative D call: TRBD1 (5 bases). Trimming removed 2 bases at V and 0 bases at J, with 14 bases between. Germline assignment: CDR1 MNHNS and CDR2 SASEGT. This CDR3 contains 17 residues. The CDR3 coding sequence is TGTGCCAGCAGTGAATTTGTAGGGGCAACCTCCTACAATGAGCAGTTCTTC. Translation: CASSEFVGATSYNEQFF.

The gene calls are TRBV5-1 and TRBJ1-4; D call uncertain. The germline gives CDR1 SGHRS, CDR2 YFSETQ. V shed 0 bases and J shed 3 bases, with 9 bases lying between them. The CDR3 loop spans 15 amino acids. The CDR3 sequence is CASSLGDAANEKLFF. In nucleotides, the CDR3 is TGCGCCAGCAGCTTGGGAGACGCGGCTAATGAAAAACTGTTTTTT.

This chain uses TRBV4-1 with TRBJ2-3; perhaps TRBD2 as D (6 bases). The V and J ends lost 0 bases and 3 bases respectively, with 19 bases between them. CDR3 length: 18 residues. Germline CDR1 MGHRA, CDR2 YSYEKL. CDR3 loop: CASSQEGEIAVRTDTQYF. CDR3 in DNA: TGCGCCAGCAGCCAAGAGGGGGAAATAGCGGTGAGGACAGATACGCAGTATTTT.

This clone is a singleton in its sample. The chain couples TRBV5-5 to TRBJ1-6, with D possibly matching TRBD1 (5 bases). V was clipped by 6 bases and J by 6 bases, with 16 bases between them. The CDR3 is made up of 15 amino acids. Germline-derived CDR1 and CDR2 are SGHKS and YYEKEE (reference sequence). CDR3 sequence (DNA): TGTGCCAGCAACCAAGACAGTTCCACTAATTCACCCCTCCACTTT. This gives the protein CASNQDSSTNSPLHF. Full variable domain (missing parts from reference TRBV5-5 and TRBJ1-6): DAGVTQSPTHLIKTRGQQVTLRCSPISGHKSVSWYQQVLGQGPQFIFQYYEKEERGRGNFPDRFSARQFPNYSSELNVNALLLGDSALYLCASNQDSSTNSPLHFGNGTRLTVT.

DNA for the CDR3: TGTGCCAGCAGCGCCTCTTCGGGAGGGCACACAGATACGCAGTATTTT. Translation: CASSASSGGHTDTQYF. The chain combines TRBV9 with TRBJ2-3, with 8 positions matching TRBD2. The trim removed 3 bases at V and 2 bases at J, leaving 8 bases unmatched. Germline loops: CDR1 SGDLS, CDR2 YYNGEE. This CDR3 comprises 16 residues.

The genes are TRBV18 and TRBJ1-5; TRBD1 might be the D (5 bases). CDR1 and CDR2 (germline): KGHSH, LQKENI. The CDR3 has 14 residues. The ends were cut back, 3 bases at V and 3 bases at J, with 9 bases in the middle. The CDR3 coding sequence is TGTGCCAGCTCACCCGACAGAAACAATCAGCCCCAGCATTTT. Amino acid sequence: CASSPDRNNQPQHF.

This sequence joins TRBV7-9 and TRBJ1-2, with 8 bases that match TRBD1. CDR3 length equals 15 residues. Germline trimming cut 1 base from V and 3 bases from J; bases unmatched to any gene: 4. Germline V gene sequence: CDR1 SEHNR, CDR2 FQNEAQ (reference sequence). CDR3 DNA: TGTGCCAGCAGCTTAGGACAGGGGTGGGACTATGGCTACACCTTC. This encodes CASSLGQGWDYGYTF.

The V call is TRBV10-3, the J call TRBJ2-1; TRBD1 matches at 7 bases. CDR1 and CDR2 from the germline V gene are ENHRY and SYGVKD. This CDR3 is 14 amino acids long. Losses at the gene ends were 5 bases for V and 3 bases for J; bases not matched to a gene: 4. CDR3 loop: CAISTGQDYNEQFF. The CDR3 DNA sequence: TGTGCCATCAGTACCGGACAGGACTACAATGAGCAGTTCTTC.

The rearrangement uses TRBV29-1 and TRBJ2-5; possible D gene TRBD2, 7 bases. The CDR3 has 14 residues. Germline V gives CDR1 SQVTM, CDR2 ANQGSEA. V was trimmed by 7 bases and J by 4 bases, leaving 19 bases between them. This chain's CDR3 is CSAMGGGQGETQYF. Here the CDR3 DNA reads TGCAGCGCCATGGGGGGGGGCCAGGGAGAGACCCAGTACTTC.

The V call is TRBV25-1, the J call TRBJ1-2, with D tentatively TRBD1 (5 bases). Germline-derived CDR1 and CDR2 are MGHDK and SYGVNS. The CDR3 runs to 13 residues. V was shortened by 7 bases and J by 8 bases, with 17 bases between the two germline ends. CDR3 in DNA: TGTGCCAGCACCGAAGGGGCCTCCGGCGGCTACACCTTC. It yields the protein CASTEGASGGYTF.

This rearrangement joins TRBV6-5 to TRBJ2-4; 8 bases line up with TRBD2. Germline V CDR1 and CDR2: MNHEY, SVGAGI. The CDR3 is 16 amino acids. With 4 bases clipped from V and 6 bases from J, the junction kept 11 bases outside the gene matches. The CDR3 DNA sequence: TGTGCCAGCAGTTCTTTCCCGGGGGGGCGGGGAAACATTCAGTACTTC. This codes for CASSSFPGGRGNIQYF.

The J gene is TRBJ2-3, the V gene TRBV18; tentatively, D is TRBD1 (6 bases). The V end lost 6 bases, the J end lost 9 bases, and 13 bases lay between the germline ends. CDR1 and CDR2 (germline): KGHSH, LQKENI. The CDR3 covers 12 residues. DNA for the CDR3: TGTGCCAGCTCGCGGACAGATACAACGCAGTATTTT. Translation: CASSRTDTTQYF.

V and J are TRBV19 and TRBJ1-5; D remains ambiguous. The CDR3 is made up of 15 amino acids. Trimming took off 5 bases at V and 3 bases at J, with 14 bases between the two ends. Germline CDR1 and CDR2: LNHDA and SQIVND (reference sequence). In DNA form, the CDR3 reads TGTGCCAGTAGTTACGGAGGCAGACCCAATCAGCCCCAGCATTTT. This translates into CASSYGGRPNQPQHF.

V usage is TRBV28 and J usage is TRBJ1-1; 10 nucleotides align to TRBD1. The V and J ends lost 6 bases and 3 bases, in that order; junction bases with no gene match: 10. CDR1 and CDR2 (germline): MDHEN, SYDVKM. The CDR3 length is 16 residues. The CDR3 here is CASRSLRQGAYTEAFF. The CDR3 DNA reads TGTGCCAGCAGATCTCTTCGACAGGGGGCTTACACTGAAGCTTTCTTT.

The chain links TRBV2 to TRBJ2-1; D may be TRBD1 or TRBD2 (5 bases each). The germline V gene encodes CDR1 SNHLY and CDR2 FYNNEI. Trimming took 0 bases from V and 9 from J, leaving 15 bases between them. This CDR3 region has 15 residues. CDR3 amino acids: CASSEALQGRGEQFF. CDR3 DNA: TGTGCCAGCAGTGAAGCTCTCCAGGGTCGGGGTGAGCAGTTCTTC.

This chain uses TRBV5-1 with TRBJ1-2, with D unresolved. Trimming pared 0 bases from V and 0 bases from J, leaving 9 bases between. The CDR3 sequence is 15 residues long. The germline V gene encodes CDR1 SGHRS and CDR2 YFSETQ. The CDR3 DNA reads as TGCGCCAGCAGCTTGGGAACGTTAGCTAACTATGGCTACACCTTC. Translated, it gives CASSLGTLANYGYTF.

This clone was counted a single time. The genes are TRBV5-6 and TRBJ2-7, with 8 bases that match TRBD2. The germline V gene encodes CDR1 SGHDT and CDR2 YYEEEE. The CDR3 has 15 amino acids. V lost 0 bases to trimming and J lost 3 bases; unmatched junction nucleotides: 5. CDR3 coding DNA: TGTGCCAGCAGCTTGGGAAGCGGGGGATACTACGAGCAGTACTTC. Its protein is CASSLGSGGYYEQYF.

The chain is built from TRBV7-3 and TRBJ1-1; 7 bases are a match to TRBD1. CDR1 SGHTA and CDR2 FQGTGA come from the germline V gene. The CDR3 consists of 13 residues. J gave up 4 bases and V 2 bases, and 1 base lay outside the gene matches. In nucleotides, the CDR3 is TGTGCCAGCAGCTTATCAGGGGGCACTGAAGCTTTCTTT. Its protein is CASSLSGGTEAFF.

The chain joins TRBV27 to TRBJ2-5, with TRBD2 as a possible D gene (5 bases). This CDR3 comprises 14 residues. From germline, CDR1 is MNHEY and CDR2 SMNVEV (reference sequence). Trimming left V 2 bases short and J 1 base short, with 8 bases between. CDR3 amino acids: CASSLMGSQETQYF. CDR3 sequence (DNA): TGTGCCAGCAGTTTAATGGGGAGCCAAGAGACCCAGTACTTC.

V is TRBV9 and J is TRBJ2-1; TRBD2 might be the D (6 bases). Germline loops: CDR1 SGDLS, CDR2 YYNGEE. CDR3 length: 14 residues. V was cut by 0 bases and J by 9 bases, with 13 bases left in between. CDR3 DNA sequence: TGTGCCAGCAGCGTAGGGGGCGGGACCGCTGAGCAGTTCTTC. It encodes CASSVGGGTAEQFF.

The chain joins TRBV28 to TRBJ2-7; D might be TRBD2 (6 bases). Trimming pared 3 bases from V and 6 bases from J, leaving 9 bases between. The germline V gene has CDR1 MDHEN and CDR2 SYDVKM. This CDR3 comprises 12 residues. The CDR3 protein is CASSLIAAEQYF. CDR3 bases: TGTGCCAGCAGTTTGATAGCGGCCGAGCAGTACTTC.

This chain joins TRBV7-6 and TRBJ2-6, with D perhaps matching TRBD1 (6 bases). CDR3 length: 18 residues. Trimming left V 0 bases short and J 1 base short, with 13 bases between. Germline lookup yields CDR1 SGHVS and CDR2 FNYEAQ. The CDR3 nucleotides are TGTGCCAGCAGCTTAGCGCAGGGGAAGAGTTCTGGGGCCAACGTCCTGACTTTC. As protein: CASSLAQGKSSGANVLTF.

The chain employs TRBV29-1 and TRBJ2-1; TRBD2 matches 7 bases. The CDR3 length is 13 residues. J lost 9 bases, V lost 2 bases, and 7 bases had no gene match. CDR1 and CDR2 from the germline V gene are SQVTM and ANQGSEA. The CDR3 nucleotides are TGCAGCGTTGAACCCAGCGGGGACTTTGAGCAGTTCTTC. Its translation: CSVEPSGDFEQFF.

The chain employs TRBV6-1 and TRBJ2-7; D not certain. Per the germline V gene, CDR1 is MNHNS and CDR2 is SASEGT. The CDR3 is 13 residues long. The V gene lost 8 bases and the J gene lost 0 bases, with 11 bases spanning the gap. The DNA for the CDR3 is TGTGCCAGCCGGTCGCTTGACTCCTACGAGCAGTACTTC. Its protein product is CASRSLDSYEQYF.

This rearrangement joins TRBV6-6 to TRBJ2-1, with 9 bases identical to TRBD2. CDR1 is MNHNY, CDR2 SVGAGI, per germline (reference sequence). The CDR3 extends over 16 amino acids. The V segment lost 7 bases and the J segment 3 bases; nucleotides outside the gene matches: 10. The CDR3 loop reads CASMTHGTSSYNEQFF. In nucleotides, the CDR3 is TGTGCCAGCATGACCCACGGGACTAGCAGCTACAATGAGCAGTTCTTC.

The rearrangement uses TRBV29-1 and TRBJ1-1; D not certain. CDR3 size: 11 residues. V was cut by 3 bases and J by 1 base, with 3 bases left in between. The V gene's germline CDR1 is SQVTM and CDR2 ANQGSEA. The CDR3: CSVDRNTEAFF. The CDR3 DNA reads TGCAGCGTTGATCGGAACACTGAAGCTTTCTTT.

DNA for the CDR3: TGTGCCAGCAGCTTAGGACAATTGGGCACTGAAGCTTTCTTT. Amino acids: CASSLGQLGTEAFF. V is TRBV7-3 and J is TRBJ1-1; D may be TRBD1 (5 bases). Trimming took off 2 bases at V and 4 bases at J, with 11 bases between the two ends. The CDR3 runs to 14 residues. Germline-derived CDR1 and CDR2 are SGHTA and FQGTGA.

The gene calls are TRBV5-5 and TRBJ2-2, with D possibly TRBD1 on 6 matching bases. The germline gives CDR1 SGHKS, CDR2 YYEKEE (reference sequence). The CDR3 extends over 15 amino acids. Trimming pared 4 bases from V and 0 bases from J, leaving 10 bases between. CDR3 loop: CASSRQVANTGELFF. The CDR3 nucleotides are TGTGCCAGCAGCCGACAGGTGGCGAACACCGGGGAGCTGTTTTTT.

The CDR3 loop reads CASSQRQGDQPQHF. DNA of the CDR3: TGCGCCAGCAGCCAAAGACAGGGGGATCAGCCCCAGCATTTT. The rearrangement joins TRBV4-1 to TRBJ1-5; 9 bases line up with TRBD1. The CDR3 is 14 amino acids. The V gene end was trimmed by 2 bases and the J gene end by 5 bases; junction bases not matched to a gene: 1. The germline CDR1 and CDR2 sequences are MGHRA and YSYEKL.

This rearrangement joins TRBV5-1 to TRBJ2-7; 7 bases are a match to TRBD1. The CDR3 is 12 residues long. Germline-derived CDR1 and CDR2 are SGHRS and YFSETQ. The junction had 3 bases not matched to a gene; V was cut back by 2 bases and J by 7 bases. In nucleotides, the CDR3 is TGCGCCAGCAGCTTAGGGACAGTTGAGCAGTACTTC. This codes for CASSLGTVEQYF.